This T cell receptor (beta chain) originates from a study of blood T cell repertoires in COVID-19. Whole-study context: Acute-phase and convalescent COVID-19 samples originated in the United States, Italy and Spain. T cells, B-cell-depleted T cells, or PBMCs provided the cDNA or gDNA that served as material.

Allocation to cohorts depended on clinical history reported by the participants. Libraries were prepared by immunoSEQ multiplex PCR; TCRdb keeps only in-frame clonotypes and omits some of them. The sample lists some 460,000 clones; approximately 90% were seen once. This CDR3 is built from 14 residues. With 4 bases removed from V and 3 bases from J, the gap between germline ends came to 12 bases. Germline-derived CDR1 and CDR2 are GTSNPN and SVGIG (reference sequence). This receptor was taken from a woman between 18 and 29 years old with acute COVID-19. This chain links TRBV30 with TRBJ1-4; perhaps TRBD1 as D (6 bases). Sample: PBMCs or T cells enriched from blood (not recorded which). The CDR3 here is CAWNRDISNEKLFF. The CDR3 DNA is TGTGCCTGGAATCGGGACATATCTAATGAAAAACTGTTTTTT.